The entry that follows covers one T cell receptor (beta chain) sequence. Its antigen is unidentified. This sample was included in a study of cytomegalovirus exposure and HLA in healthy donors. About the research overall: Counted in an early data release were about 85 million unique TCRs from HLA-typed donors. Study-level points and caveats: Sequencing likely produced, as an artifact, a cluster of highly shared sequence variants. Later analysis reportedly placed an Asian-associated ancestry cluster below the roughly 640-donor mean in N-insertions. Published work reported that the classifier diagnosed cytomegalovirus status with high specificity and sensitivity.

The CDR3 loop spans 16 amino acids. Trimming pared 1 base from V and 8 bases from J, leaving 17 bases between. Germline V gives CDR1 SEHNR, CDR2 FQNEAQ (reference sequence). The PCR made use of 60 Vbeta and 13 Jbeta primers. The protocol was immunoSEQ multiplex PCR, while the TCRdb copy is restricted to in-frame clones and leaves out a portion. The sample contains 60,000 or so clones, approximately 75% of which appear only once. V usage is TRBV7-9 and J usage is TRBJ1-4; D may be TRBD1 (5 bases). The sequence derives from a middle-aged woman in good health and CMV-seropositive. The material sequenced was PBMCs. In DNA form, the CDR3 reads TGTGCCAGCAGCTTAGTCTTTCAGGGCTCGTCCGAAAAACTGTTTTTT. It yields the protein CASSLVFQGSSEKLFF.